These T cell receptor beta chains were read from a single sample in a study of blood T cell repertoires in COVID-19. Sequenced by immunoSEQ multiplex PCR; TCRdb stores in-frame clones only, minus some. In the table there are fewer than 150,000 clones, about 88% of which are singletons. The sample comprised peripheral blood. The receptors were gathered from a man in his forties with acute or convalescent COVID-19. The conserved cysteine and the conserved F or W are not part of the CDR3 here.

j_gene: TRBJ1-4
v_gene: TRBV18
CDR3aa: ASSPSGIRDSNEKLF

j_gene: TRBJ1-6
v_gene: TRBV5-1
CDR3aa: ASSLAGAGNSPLH

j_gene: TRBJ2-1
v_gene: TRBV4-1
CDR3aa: ASSQESGGTYNEQF

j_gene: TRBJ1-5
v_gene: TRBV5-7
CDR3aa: ASRPNRDRSNQPQH

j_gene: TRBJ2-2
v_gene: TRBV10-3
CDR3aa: AISESTRRKYTGELF

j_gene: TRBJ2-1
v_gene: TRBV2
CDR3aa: ASRDRGYEQF

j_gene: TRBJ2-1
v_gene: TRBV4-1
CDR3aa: ASSQPPDRGSGNEQF

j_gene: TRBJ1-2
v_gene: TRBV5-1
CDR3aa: ASSPSTGMGNYGYT

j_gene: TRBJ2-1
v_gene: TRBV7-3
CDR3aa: ASSPWGGSGEQF

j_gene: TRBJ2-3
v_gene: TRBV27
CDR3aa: ASSGPPGQITDTQY

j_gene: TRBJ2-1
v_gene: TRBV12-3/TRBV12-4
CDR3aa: ASRSGSYNEQF

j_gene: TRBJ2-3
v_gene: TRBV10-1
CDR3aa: ATSPGGGPNFTDTQY

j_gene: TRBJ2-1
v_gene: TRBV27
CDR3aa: ASSLSRLAGNNEQF

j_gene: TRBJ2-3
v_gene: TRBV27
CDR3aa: ASSPEGGISTDTQY

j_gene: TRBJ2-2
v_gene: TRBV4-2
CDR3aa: ASSRTSGENTGELF

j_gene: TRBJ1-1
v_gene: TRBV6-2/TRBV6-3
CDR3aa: ASSYFRETTGAF

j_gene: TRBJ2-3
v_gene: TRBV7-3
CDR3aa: ASSLTSGTDTQY

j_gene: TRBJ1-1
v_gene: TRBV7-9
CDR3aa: ASSSSGGNTEAF

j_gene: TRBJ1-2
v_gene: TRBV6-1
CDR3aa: ASSEYYRSLNYGYT

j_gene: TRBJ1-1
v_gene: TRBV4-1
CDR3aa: ASSRAGGRAEAF

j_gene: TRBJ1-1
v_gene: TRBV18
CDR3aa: ASSPNRGAHEAF

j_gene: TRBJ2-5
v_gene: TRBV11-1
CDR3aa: ASSFAGAAQETQY

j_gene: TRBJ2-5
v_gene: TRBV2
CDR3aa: ASSEVRVETQY

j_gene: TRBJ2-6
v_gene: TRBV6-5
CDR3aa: ASSTGLSGANVLT

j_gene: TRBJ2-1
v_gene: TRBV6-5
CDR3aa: ASSFTSGYNEQF

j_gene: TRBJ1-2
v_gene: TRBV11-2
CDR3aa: ASSTGPANYGYT

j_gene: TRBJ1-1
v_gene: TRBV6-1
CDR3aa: ASSENRNTEAF

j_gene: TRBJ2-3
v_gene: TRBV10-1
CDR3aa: ASSENRGYTQY

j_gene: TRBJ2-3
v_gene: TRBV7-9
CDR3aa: ASSFMRGTDTQY

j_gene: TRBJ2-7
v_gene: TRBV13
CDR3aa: ASSLGGTGVFEQY

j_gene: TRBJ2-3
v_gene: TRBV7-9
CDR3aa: ASTPLRSTSTDTQY

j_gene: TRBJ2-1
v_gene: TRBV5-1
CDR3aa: ASSLGGYNEQF

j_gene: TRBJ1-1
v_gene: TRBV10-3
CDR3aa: AISGTGTPGVAF

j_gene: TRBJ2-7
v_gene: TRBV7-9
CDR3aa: ASSLSSGEQY

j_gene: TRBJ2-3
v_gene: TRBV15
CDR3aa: ATSRRDTQY

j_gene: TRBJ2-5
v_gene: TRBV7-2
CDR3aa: ASSPDLGEETQY

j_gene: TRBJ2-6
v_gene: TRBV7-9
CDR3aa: ASGDSSSGANVLT

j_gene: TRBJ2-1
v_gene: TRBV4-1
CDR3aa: ASSPSIPASGGEQF

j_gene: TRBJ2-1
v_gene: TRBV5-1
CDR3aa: ASSLSSLSYNEQF

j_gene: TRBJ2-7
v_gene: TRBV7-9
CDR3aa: ASSLDGLGEQY

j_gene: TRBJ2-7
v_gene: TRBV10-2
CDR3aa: ASRTGGYEQY

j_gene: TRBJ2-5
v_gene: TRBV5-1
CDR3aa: ASSTNQETQY

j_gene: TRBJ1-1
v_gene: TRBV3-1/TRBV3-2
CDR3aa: ASSQDTGGKAF

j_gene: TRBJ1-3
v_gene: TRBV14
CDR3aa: ASSQARGLTGNTIY

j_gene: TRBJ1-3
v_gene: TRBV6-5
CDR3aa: ASSSRERLSGNTIY

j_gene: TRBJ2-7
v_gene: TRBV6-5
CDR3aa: AVGRGSSYEQY

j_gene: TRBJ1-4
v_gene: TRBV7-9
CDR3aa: ASSLGAQKLF

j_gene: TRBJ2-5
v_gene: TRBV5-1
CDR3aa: ASSTPPQQETQY

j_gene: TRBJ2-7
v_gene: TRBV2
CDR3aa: ASSRDRGEQY

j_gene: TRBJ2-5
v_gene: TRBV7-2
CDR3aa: ASSGTSGGALETQY

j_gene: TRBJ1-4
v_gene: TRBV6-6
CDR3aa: ASSLAGGGEKLF

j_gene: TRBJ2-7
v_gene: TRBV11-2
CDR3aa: ASSLLRLIVYEQY

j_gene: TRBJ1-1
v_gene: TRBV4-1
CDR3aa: ASSQDGTGGWEAF

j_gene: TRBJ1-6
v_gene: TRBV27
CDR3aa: ASRESSYNSPLH

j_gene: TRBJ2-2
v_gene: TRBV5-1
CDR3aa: ASSLRQGTNTGELF

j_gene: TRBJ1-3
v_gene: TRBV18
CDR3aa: ASSPPGLLHLGNTIY

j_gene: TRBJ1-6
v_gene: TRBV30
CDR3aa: AWSRDRTPVGSPLH